This T cell receptor beta chain was recorded in a study of blood T cells in healthy people across ages. Together with a sample-barcoded 5' primer, a J-beta primer mix was included in a second PCR lasting about 6 to 12 cycles. TCRdb itself ran the 5' RACE reads through MiXCR, one entry per CDR3 protein. The table has 1.5 million or so distinct CDR3 sequences, roughly 40% seen once. Study-level results: TCR beta diversity, measured per million T cells, fell in a roughly linear way with age. PBMCs that were unsorted prevented a conclusive naive versus antigen-experienced comparison. Researchers deemed the diversity estimates from one million T cells underestimates.

With respect to this clonotype: The target antigen is unknown.

The V end lost 1 base, the J end lost 8 bases, and 10 bases lay between the germline ends. In germline, CDR1 is LGHNA, CDR2 YNFKEQ. The CDR3 loop spans 13 amino acids. Sequencing was done on a sample of blood. The V call is TRBV4-2, the J call TRBJ2-3; no clear D gene. This receptor was taken from a woman younger than 30 in good health. CDR3 DNA sequence: TGTGCCAGCAGCCAAGTAGCTGGTGGTACGCAGTATTTT. It specifies CASSQVAGGTQYF.